These T cell receptor beta chains were read from a single sample in a study of shared clonotypes between healthy human individuals. The repertoire was sequenced with immunoSEQ multiplex PCR; TCRdb's copy has only in-frame clones and lacks some. Among 2,500,000 or so clones listed, roughly 93% were seen once. The sequenced sample was naive CD4+ T cells from PBMCs. Receptors originate from a man between 18 and 29 years old in good health. Some clones in this sample may be carry-over from other donors' samples. Both conserved end residues are part of each CDR3. The D gene is left open where the match is weak. Only some rows state a clone size, as once, few, many or a class for expanded clones.

abundance	d_gene	v_gene	j_gene	CDR3nt	CDR3aa
.	TRBD1	TRBV5-1	TRBJ2-2	TGCGCCAGCAGCTCAGGGACAGGGGACACCGGGGAGCTGTTTTTT	CASSSGTGDTGELFF
.	.	TRBV19	TRBJ2-1	TGTGCCAGTAGTAACGGGCAAAGGTACAATGAGCAGTTCTTC	CASSNGQRYNEQFF
few	.	TRBV28	TRBJ1-5	TGTGCCACCAAACAGGGCAATCAGCCCCAGCATTTT	CATKQGNQPQHF
.	.	TRBV7-8	TRBJ1-5	TGTGCCAGCAGCTATTCCCCGCAGGGTTTTGGTCAGCCCCAGCATTTT	CASSYSPQGFGQPQHF
.	TRBD2	TRBV4-1	TRBJ2-5	TGCGCCAGCAGCCAAGGGTCGGGGACTAGGGTTCCGGAGACCCAGTACTTC	CASSQGSGTRVPETQYF
.	.	TRBV10-3	TRBJ2-1	TGTGCCATCAGTGGCGGGCCGACCTTTCGTGAGCAGTTCTTC	CAISGGPTFREQFF
.	TRBD2	TRBV28	TRBJ2-2	TGTGCCAGTGGGACTAGCGGGAGGAACACCGGGGAGCTGTTTTTT	CASGTSGRNTGELFF
.	.	TRBV4-3	TRBJ1-2	TGCGCCAGCAGCCAAGGATGGACATCGCCGGCTGGCTACACCTTC	CASSQGWTSPAGYTF
.	TRBD1	TRBV25-1	TRBJ1-5	TGTGCCAGCAGTGACCCAGGGGGTAATCAGCCCCAGCATTTT	CASSDPGGNQPQHF
.	.	TRBV28	TRBJ1-4	TGTGCCAGCGCTGGGCAGCCCGCAACTAATGAAAAACTGTTTTTT	CASAGQPATNEKLFF
.	.	TRBV5-5	TRBJ1-4	TGTGCCAGCAGCTCGATGGACGTTAGAAATGAAAAACTGTTTTTT	CASSSMDVRNEKLFF
.	.	TRBV11-2	TRBJ2-3	TGTGCCAGCAGCTGGGGCACAGATACGCAGTATTTT	CASSWGTDTQYF
.	.	TRBV5-1	TRBJ2-2	TGCGCCAGCAGCTTGGCTCAGGGAACGACCGGGGAGCTGTTTTTT	CASSLAQGTTGELFF
.	.	TRBV19	TRBJ1-2	TGTGCCAGTAGTATAAGTCCGCAGGGGCGAAACTATGGCTACACCTTC	CASSISPQGRNYGYTF
.	.	TRBV5-1	TRBJ1-4	TGCGCCAGCAGCCCGTCGGGAGTTGCAACTAATGAAAAACTGTTTTTT	CASSPSGVATNEKLFF
.	TRBD2	TRBV7-3	TRBJ2-1	TGTGCCAGCAGCTGGGCCCCAGCGGGAGGTTTCAATGAGCAGTTCTTC	CASSWAPAGGFNEQFF
.	.	TRBV28	TRBJ1-5	TGTGCCAGCAGGCCTGCAGGGGTACAGCCCCAGCATTTT	CASRPAGVQPQHF
.	.	TRBV7-3	TRBJ1-3	TGTGCCAGCAGCTTAGAGGGGTCTGGAAACACCATATATTTT	CASSLEGSGNTIYF
.	.	TRBV30	TRBJ2-1	TGTGCCTGGATCCGGGGGAGCTCCTACAATGAGCAGTTCTTC	CAWIRGSSYNEQFF
.	TRBD1	TRBV6-6	TRBJ2-2	TGTGCCAGCAAGGGACAGCTAAACACCGGGGAGCTGTTTTTT	CASKGQLNTGELFF
.	TRBD1	TRBV6-1	TRBJ2-3	TGTGCCAGCAGTGGACAGGGGGGCCCGGGAGGGCAGTATTTT	CASSGQGGPGGQYF
.	.	TRBV28	TRBJ1-2	TGTGCCAGCAGTTTGTCCCCAGGGGTTGCGTCGGGCTACACCTTC	CASSLSPGVASGYTF
.	.	TRBV30	TRBJ2-7	TGTGCCTGGAGTGTAGGAGGGGACTCCTACGAGCAGTACTTC	CAWSVGGDSYEQYF
.	.	TRBV7-2	TRBJ1-3	TGTGCCAGCAGCTTAGGACCGGTCCTCTCTGGAAACACCATATATTTT	CASSLGPVLSGNTIYF
.	TRBD2	TRBV15	TRBJ2-1	TGTGCCACCAGCAATGAGGTGGGAGGGCGAAGTAGAAGATCCTACAATGAGCAGTTCTTC	CATSNEVGGRSRRSYNEQFF
.	.	TRBV6-5	TRBJ2-5	TGTGCCAGCAGTTACACGACAGGTTCAGAGACCCAGTACTTC	CASSYTTGSETQYF
.	.	TRBV4-1	TRBJ1-5	TGCGCCAGCAGCCAAGTCATCAATCAGCCCCAGCATTTT	CASSQVINQPQHF
.	TRBD1	TRBV5-6	TRBJ1-1	TGTGCCAGCAGCCCGGGGACAGGGATGAACACTGAAGCTTTCTTT	CASSPGTGMNTEAFF
.	TRBD2	TRBV27	TRBJ2-7	TGTGCCAGCAGTTCAGGACTAGCGCTAAACTACGAGCAGTACTTC	CASSSGLALNYEQYF
once	.	TRBV28	TRBJ1-1	TGTGCCAGCCCCCCGCGAGGGTTAAACACTGAAGCTTTCTTT	CASPPRGLNTEAFF
.	TRBD2	TRBV11-2	TRBJ2-3	TGTGCCAGCAGCCCGCGACTAGCGAGCAGCACAGATACGCAGTATTTT	CASSPRLASSTDTQYF
.	.	TRBV5-1	TRBJ2-1	TGCGCCAGCAGCTTGGCCGCCCCCCAGGGTTACAATGAGCAGTTCTTC	CASSLAAPQGYNEQFF
.	TRBD2	TRBV2	TRBJ2-1	TGTGCCAGCAGCGGACTAGCGGGAGGAGGTAATGAGCAGTTCTTC	CASSGLAGGGNEQFF
.	.	TRBV18	TRBJ2-5	TGTGCTAGCTCACCAGGGAGTCAAGAGACCCAGTACTTC	CASSPGSQETQYF
.	TRBD1	TRBV7-2	TRBJ1-2	TGTGCCAGCAGCACGGGACAGGGGAAGTATGGCTACACCTTC	CASSTGQGKYGYTF
.	TRBD2	TRBV6-5	TRBJ2-7	TGTGCCAGCAGTTACCAACTAGCGGGGATGTACGAGCAGTACTTC	CASSYQLAGMYEQYF
.	.	TRBV29-1	TRBJ2-7	TGCAGCGTTGAAAATGTTCAGGGCACGGAGCAGTACTTC	CSVENVQGTEQYF